One sample yielded the 26 T cell receptor beta chains listed below, sequenced in a study of identical twins. TCRdb redid the calling of the 5' RACE reads with MiXCR, one entry per CDR3 protein. This sample carries just over 450,000 distinct CDR3 sequences, over 12% of them seen once, and the ten largest clones take about 0.52%. This same sample was also taken into another study, of yellow fever vaccine responses in identical twins.

Sequenced: CD4+ T cells sorted from blood. The receptors derive from a woman aged 18-30 years in good health.

The V gene is TRBV24-1, the J gene TRBJ2-1; weak D call: TRBD1 (6 bases). Between the trimmed V and J ends, which lost 6 bases and 4 bases, there was a span of 9 bases. The germline V gene encodes CDR1 KGHDR and CDR2 SFDVKD. The CDR3 runs to 13 residues. The DNA for the CDR3 is TGTGCCACCAGTCTAGGGGGATACAATGAGCAGTTCTTC. As protein: CATSLGGYNEQFF.

The chain joins TRBV27 to TRBJ2-7, with TRBD2 identical over 9 bases. In germline, CDR1 is MNHEY, CDR2 SMNVEV (reference sequence). The CDR3 extends over 14 amino acids. V dropped 6 bases and J dropped 6; count of bases not matched to a gene: 9. The CDR3 DNA is TGTGCCAGCAGAGCGGGAGGCGCGGGCCCCGAGCAGTACTTC. Its protein product is CASRAGGAGPEQYF.

The chain links TRBV5-6 to TRBJ2-3; the D gene could be TRBD1 or TRBD2 (6 bases each). V dropped 0 bases and J dropped 5 bases, with 13 bases sitting between them. Looked up from germline, CDR1 is SGHDT and CDR2 is YYEEEE. This CDR3 region has 15 residues. The CDR3, as DNA: TGTGCCAGCAGCTTGGTCGGTCGGGGGCAAGATACGCAGTATTTT. Residues: CASSLVGRGQDTQYF.

In this sample, this clonotype turned up a few times. The gene calls are TRBV10-3 and TRBJ2-5; D gene uncertain. Germline CDR1 reads ENHRY; CDR2 reads SYGVKD. Trimming cost V 3 bases and J 0 bases, with 8 bases left between them. CDR3 size: 14 residues. CDR3 sequence (DNA): TGTGCCATCAGTGATAGTCAGCACCAAGAGACCCAGTACTTC. Amino acids: CAISDSQHQETQYF.

The chain combines TRBV3-1 with TRBJ2-5, with 14 bases that match TRBD2. J gave up 5 bases and V 6 bases, and 8 bases lay outside the gene matches. The CDR3 has 16 amino acids. Looked up from germline, CDR1 is LGHDT and CDR2 is YNNKEL (reference sequence). In DNA, the CDR3 is TGTGCCAGCAGTTTCCGGACTAGCGGGGGGTCTGAGACCCAGTACTTC. Amino acid sequence: CASSFRTSGGSETQYF.

This rearrangement joins TRBV10-3 to TRBJ1-6; D not certain. The CDR3 covers 14 residues. V lost 10 bases and J 6 bases, leaving 16 bases between the germline ends. Germline V CDR1 and CDR2: ENHRY, SYGVKD. The chain's CDR3 is CATQRSGPNSPLHF. The CDR3 DNA follows: TGTGCCACGCAGCGCTCAGGACCTAATTCACCCCTCCACTTT.

The gene calls are TRBV27 and TRBJ2-7; D gene ambiguous. V dropped 3 bases and J dropped 5 bases, with 8 bases sitting between them. Per the germline V gene, CDR1 is MNHEY and CDR2 is SMNVEV (reference sequence). There are 12 residues in the CDR3. The CDR3 loop is CASSFFPNEQYF. As DNA, the CDR3 is TGTGCCAGCAGTTTTTTTCCCAACGAGCAGTACTTC.

This chain's CDR3 is CASSFRDRVVGELFF. The DNA of the CDR3 is TGTGCCAGCAGTTTCAGGGACAGGGTGGTCGGGGAGCTGTTTTTT. The rearrangement links TRBV12-3 or TRBV12-4 to TRBJ2-2, with 9 positions matching TRBD1. CDR3 length: 15 amino acids. V dropped 3 bases and J dropped 7; count of bases not matched to a gene: 6.

The sample holds a few counts of this clonotype. The rearrangement uses TRBV12-3 or TRBV12-4 and TRBJ1-1, with a weak D call TRBD1 (6 bases). This CDR3 is built from 15 residues. Between the trimmed V and J ends, which lost 5 bases and 2 bases, there was a span of 15 bases. The CDR3 loop is CASSTLRDINTEAFF. The CDR3 DNA follows: TGTGCCAGCAGTACCTTAAGGGACATCAACACTGAAGCTTTCTTT.

This clonotype was picked up a small number of times. This chain joins TRBV12-3 or TRBV12-4 and TRBJ1-2, with 8 bases identical to TRBD1. V lost 5 bases and J lost 9; bases outside the gene matches: 5. The CDR3 extends over 12 amino acids. The CDR3 region has the DNA TGTGCCAGCAGTCAGGGGGCACCCCGCTACACCTTC. The encoded protein is CASSQGAPRYTF.

The chain has TRBV12-3 or TRBV12-4 and TRBJ1-1; 8 bases fit TRBD1. This CDR3 contains 14 residues. Trimming removed 5 bases from V and 5 bases from J; junction bases left unmatched: 7. DNA of the CDR3: TGTGCCAGCAGTACCGGACAGGGCGGGACTGAAGCTTTCTTT. Translating it yields CASSTGQGGTEAFF.

This chain connects TRBV7-2 to TRBJ1-2, with unresolved D. With 2 bases removed from V and 10 bases from J, the gap between germline ends came to 11 bases. CDR1 and CDR2 (germline): SGHTA, FQGNSA. The CDR3 runs to 12 residues. CDR3 nucleotide sequence: TGTGCCAGCAGCTTAACCTTAGTTGACTACACCTTC. This codes for CASSLTLVDYTF.

There are many counts of this clonotype. The V gene is TRBV5-1, the J gene TRBJ2-3; the match to TRBD2 covers 8 bases. The length of the CDR3 is 14 residues. Germline lookup yields CDR1 SGHRS and CDR2 YFSETQ. V trimming: 4 bases; J trimming: 2 bases; junction bases outside the gene matches: 3. The chain's CDR3 is CASSAGGPTDTQYF. The CDR3 nucleotides are TGCGCCAGCAGCGCGGGGGGCCCCACAGATACGCAGTATTTT.

The chain combines TRBV20-1 with TRBJ2-1; D is unresolved. This CDR3 region has 9 residues. Germline V gives CDR1 DFQATT, CDR2 SNEGSKA (reference sequence). The V end was cut by 5 bases, the J end by 7 bases, with 3 bases between. The CDR3 region is CSALNEQFF. CDR3 DNA: TGCAGTGCTTTAAATGAGCAGTTCTTC.

This clonotype has just one count. This could be a read error, since a much larger clone is one nucleotide away. This chain joins TRBV5-1 and TRBJ2-7; TRBD1 matches at 7 bases. The CDR3 runs to 13 residues. CDR1 is SGHRS and CDR2 is YFSETQ in the germline V gene. V gave up 2 bases and J gave up 3 bases; unmatched junction bases: 2. CDR3 sequence reads: CASSFPGGYEQYF. CDR3 DNA: TGCGCCAGCAGCTTCCCAGGGGGCTACGAGCAGTACTTC.

This clonotype was recorded many times. The V and J genes are TRBV3-1 and TRBJ2-1; D is ambiguous. The CDR3 extends over 14 amino acids. V was clipped by 4 bases and J by 1 base, with 8 bases between them. Per germline, CDR1 LGHDT and CDR2 YNNKEL (reference sequence). The CDR3 DNA follows: TGTGCCAGCAGCCGAGCACCTTCCTACAATGAGCAGTTCTTC. Translating gives CASSRAPSYNEQFF.

This clonotype came up a few times. The chain joins TRBV5-1 to TRBJ2-5; possible D gene TRBD1, 6 bases. V shed 2 bases and J shed 2 bases, with 13 bases lying between them. This CDR3 has 15 residues. Germline CDR1 and CDR2: SGHRS and YFSETQ. The CDR3 bases are TGCGCCAGCAGCTTCAGGGGATGGGCTCAAGAGACCCAGTACTTC. Translated: CASSFRGWAQETQYF.

CDR3 coding DNA: TGTGCCACCAGTAGAGCGGGGTTCCCGGGGGAGCAGTACTTC. Translation gives CATSRAGFPGEQYF. This chain links TRBV24-1 with TRBJ2-7, with 7 bases fitting TRBD2. The V segment lost 6 bases and the J segment 7 bases; nucleotides outside the gene matches: 11. The CDR3 contains 14 residues. CDR1 and CDR2 from the germline V gene are KGHDR and SFDVKD.

The rearrangement uses TRBV11-2 and TRBJ2-3; 15 nucleotides line up with TRBD2. This CDR3 is 19 amino acids long. After removal of 5 bases from V and 4 bases from J, the junction contained 13 bases not matched to a gene. Per the germline V gene, CDR1 is SGHAT and CDR2 is FQNNGV. The CDR3 spells CASSPSRGLAGGDADTQYF. The CDR3 DNA follows: TGTGCCAGCAGCCCTTCCAGGGGACTAGCGGGAGGTGATGCAGATACGCAGTATTTT. Full variable domain (rest looked up from reference TRBV11-2 and TRBJ2-3): EAGVAQSPRYKIIEKRQSVAFWCNPISGHATLYWYQQILGQGPKLLIQFQNNGVVDDSQLPKDRFSAERLKGVDSTLKIQPAKLEDSAVYLCASSPSRGLAGGDADTQYFGPGTRLTVL.

The V gene is TRBV7-9, the J gene TRBJ2-1; 8 nucleotides agree with TRBD2. V lost 3 bases and J lost 8; bases outside the gene matches: 12. This CDR3 has 16 amino acids. CDR1 and CDR2 (germline): SEHNR, FQNEAQ (reference sequence). The CDR3 coding sequence is TGTGCCAGCAGCTTCCGTAGGACTAGCACCCTAGATGAGCAGTTCTTC. Its protein product is CASSFRRTSTLDEQFF.

The CDR3 sequence: CAGRLAPNTGELFF. The CDR3, as DNA: TGTGCCGGCCGACTAGCGCCCAACACCGGGGAGCTGTTTTTT. The chain is built from TRBV6-1 and TRBJ2-2; the match to TRBD2 covers 8 bases. The CDR3 sequence is 14 residues long. The J segment lost 2 bases and the V segment lost 11 bases, leaving 7 bases of the junction unmatched. CDR1 MNHNS and CDR2 SASEGT come from the germline V gene.

This CDR3 is CATSRDRGGYEQYF. The CDR3 coding sequence is TGTGCCACCAGCAGGGACAGGGGAGGCTACGAGCAGTACTTC. The rearrangement links TRBV15 to TRBJ2-7; 9 bases align to TRBD1. Germline assignment: CDR1 LNHNV and CDR2 YYDKDF (reference sequence). The junction had 3 bases not matched to a gene; V was cut back by 3 bases and J by 3 bases. CDR3 size: 14 residues.

The V gene is TRBV5-1, the J gene TRBJ2-5; D not certain. This CDR3 region has 15 residues. CDR1 is SGHRS and CDR2 is YFSETQ in the germline V gene. Trimming shortened V by 3 bases and J by 0 bases, and 12 bases separated the two germline ends. The chain's CDR3 is CASSSTGRYQETQYF. CDR3 in DNA: TGCGCCAGCAGCTCAACCGGGCGGTACCAAGAGACCCAGTACTTC.

The V call is TRBV11-2, the J call TRBJ2-2; TRBD1 agrees at 7 bases. The CDR3 sequence is 16 residues long. From germline, CDR1 is SGHAT and CDR2 FQNNGV. Trimming removed 8 bases from V and 6 bases from J; junction bases left unmatched: 15. The CDR3 nucleotides are TGTGCCAGCCTCCCTCGGGACAGAATTGCCGCCGGGGAGCTGTTTTTT. This encodes CASLPRDRIAAGELFF.

This clonotype was counted between two and nine times. The V and J genes are TRBV2 and TRBJ2-3; 9 bases align to TRBD2. Unmatched junction bases numbered 9, after V lost 4 bases and J lost 4 bases. CDR1 and CDR2 from the germline V gene are SNHLY and FYNNEI. The CDR3 runs to 16 residues. CDR3 loop: CASSVVAGVGPDTQYF. DNA of the CDR3: TGTGCCAGCAGTGTAGTAGCGGGGGTAGGTCCAGATACGCAGTATTTT.

In this sample, this clonotype turned up a few times. This rearrangement joins TRBV28 to TRBJ1-6, with a possible D match to TRBD1 (5 bases). Germline V gives CDR1 MDHEN, CDR2 SYDVKM. The CDR3 runs 14 residues. Trimming cost V 5 bases and J 8 bases, with 13 bases left between them. In DNA form, the CDR3 reads TGTGCCAGCAGTCAAACAGGAATGGATTCACCCCTCCACTTT. This codes for CASSQTGMDSPLHF.